This T cell receptor (beta chain) was observed in a study of CXCR3-negative and CXCR3-positive naive CD8 T cells. Overall study results and limits: Diversity ran similarly high across both naive subsets but far lower in memory CD8+ cells.

Note on this clonotype: The antigen is undetermined.

All TRB cDNA libraries came from 5' RACE performed with UMI labels. TCRdb re-called the 5' RACE reads and shows each CDR3 protein once, DNA omitted. The listing records 65,000 to 95,000 distinct CDR3 sequences. The CDR3 is made up of 21 amino acids. The origin of this receptor is a human donor in good health. Some clones in this sample may be carry-over from other donors' samples. The source material was naive CXCR3- CD8+ T cells from blood. Subset described: CD45RO-CCR7+CD27+CD95- naive CD8+ T cells lacking CXCR3 (TNR3-). This chain uses TRBV21-1 with TRBJ1-6; TCRdb indicates TRBD1, and absent DNA this call remains unverified. TRBV21-1 is an annotated pseudogene. The CDR3 here is CASSKAARGTPESSYNSPLHF.